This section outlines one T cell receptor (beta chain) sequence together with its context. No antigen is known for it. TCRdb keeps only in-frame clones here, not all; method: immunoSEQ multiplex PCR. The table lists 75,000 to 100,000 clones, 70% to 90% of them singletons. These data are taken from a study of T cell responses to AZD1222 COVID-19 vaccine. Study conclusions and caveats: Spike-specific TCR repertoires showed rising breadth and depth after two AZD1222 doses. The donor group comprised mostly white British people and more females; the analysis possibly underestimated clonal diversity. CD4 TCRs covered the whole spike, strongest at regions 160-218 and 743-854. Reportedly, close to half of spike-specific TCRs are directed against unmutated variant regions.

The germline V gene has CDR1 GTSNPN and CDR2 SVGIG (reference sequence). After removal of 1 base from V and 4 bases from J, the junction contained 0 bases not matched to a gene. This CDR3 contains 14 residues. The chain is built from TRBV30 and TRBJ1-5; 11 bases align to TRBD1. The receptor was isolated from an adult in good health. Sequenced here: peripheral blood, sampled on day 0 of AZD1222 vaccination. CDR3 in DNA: TGTGCCTGGAGTGGGGACAGGGGGAATCAGCCCCAGCATTTT. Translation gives CAWSGDRGNQPQHF.